One and the same sample provided the 20 T cell receptor beta chains below, sequenced in a study of blood T cell repertoires in COVID-19. The method was immunoSEQ multiplex PCR; TCRdb's version includes in-frame clones alone and lacks a portion of them. The sample yields 150,000 to 200,000 clones, around 90% seen once. Sequencing was carried out using PBMCs or T cells enriched from blood (not recorded which). These receptors were obtained from a woman in her late teens or twenties who had recovered from COVID-19.

The V call is TRBV15, the J call TRBJ2-2, with D maybe TRBD2 (6 bases). From germline, CDR1 is LNHNV and CDR2 YYDKDF (reference sequence). V shed 0 bases and J shed 4 bases, with 12 bases lying between them. The CDR3 covers 16 residues. The CDR3 protein is CATSRDSGRGTGELFF. CDR3 DNA: TGTGCCACCAGCAGAGATTCAGGGCGGGGCACCGGGGAGCTGTTTTTT.

This chain joins TRBV2 and TRBJ2-7, with TRBD1 identical over 9 bases. Germline assignment: CDR1 SNHLY and CDR2 FYNNEI. This CDR3 has 13 amino acids. The J segment lost 7 bases and the V segment lost 9 bases, leaving 10 bases of the junction unmatched. Written as DNA, the CDR3 is TGTGCCAGGGGCGGGACAGGGCTCTTAGAGCAGTACTTC. Translating it yields CARGGTGLLEQYF. Complete variable domain (other parts from reference TRBV2 and TRBJ2-7): EPEVTQTPSHQVTQMGQEVILRCVPISNHLYFYWYRQILGQKVEFLVSFYNNEISEKSEIFDDQFSVERPDGSNFTLKIRSTKLEDSAMYFCARGGTGLLEQYFGPGTRLTVT.

V gene TRBV27 combines with J gene TRBJ2-7, with 11 bases aligning to TRBD2. CDR3 length equals 16 residues. Trimming removed 4 bases from V and 2 bases from J; junction bases left unmatched: 7. Germline CDR1 is MNHEY and CDR2 is SMNVEV (reference sequence). The CDR3 nucleotides are TGTGCCAGCAGTTCGCTCTTAGCGGGGGGGCCCTACGAGCAGTACTTC. Its protein product is CASSSLLAGGPYEQYF.

The chain is built from TRBV6-5 and TRBJ1-2; 9 bases are a match to TRBD1. CDR1 and CDR2 from the germline V gene are MNHEY and SVGAGI. V was clipped by 8 bases and J by 9 bases; unmatched bases: 10. The CDR3 contains 13 residues. The CDR3, as DNA: TGTGCCAGCCGCCGGGACAGGGCTGATAGCTACACCTTC. Protein: CASRRDRADSYTF.

The chain links TRBV4-1 to TRBJ2-3; no firm D call. From germline, CDR1 is MGHRA and CDR2 YSYEKL. V gave up 0 bases and J gave up 4 bases, with 11 bases separating them. The CDR3 covers 15 residues. DNA of the CDR3: TGCGCCAGCAGCCAAGATCCCCGAGAGGCAGATACGCAGTATTTT. Amino acids: CASSQDPREADTQYF.

This clone came up once. CDR3 amino acids: CASSDGGRNSPLHF. CDR3 DNA: TGTGCCAGCAGTGACGGCGGGCGGAATTCACCCCTCCACTTT. The chain uses TRBV6-4 and TRBJ1-6; D unclear. Germline values: CDR1 MRHNA, CDR2 SNTAGT. The CDR3 totals 14 residues. Trimming stripped 2 bases from V and 7 bases from J, with 9 bases between.

Only one count was recorded for this clone. The chain combines TRBV2 with TRBJ2-7; 13 bases agree with TRBD2. The V gene end was trimmed by 1 base and the J gene end by 8 bases; junction bases not matched to a gene: 5. Per the germline V gene, CDR1 is SNHLY and CDR2 is FYNNEI. This CDR3 contains 15 residues. The CDR3 region has the DNA TGTGCCAGCAGTGAAGGGTGGGGACTAGCGGGGAAGCAGTACTTC. It codes for CASSEGWGLAGKQYF.

In this sample, this clone turned up once. The chain couples TRBV12-3 or TRBV12-4 to TRBJ1-5; D gene unclear. This CDR3 contains 12 residues. Trimming stripped 7 bases from V and 0 bases from J, with 4 bases between. The CDR3 DNA follows: TGTGCCAGCACTCTTAGCAATCAGCCCCAGCATTTT. This gives the protein CASTLSNQPQHF.

This clone came up once. V and J are TRBV7-2 and TRBJ2-7; TRBD2 matches at 9 bases. This CDR3 region has 16 residues. The J segment lost 3 bases and the V segment lost 6 bases, leaving 12 bases of the junction unmatched. Germline V gives CDR1 SGHTA, CDR2 FQGNSA. CDR3 in amino acids: CASSPGLERGVYEQYF. Written as DNA, the CDR3 is TGTGCCAGCAGTCCGGGGCTGGAGCGGGGGGTCTACGAGCAGTACTTC.

The chain links TRBV5-6 to TRBJ1-3, with D hard to call. The CDR3 runs 14 residues. Looked up from germline, CDR1 is SGHDT and CDR2 is YYEEEE. V lost 0 bases, J lost 2 bases, and 6 bases lay in between. The CDR3 sequence: CASSLGPAGNTIYF. The CDR3 nucleotides read TGTGCCAGCAGCTTGGGTCCAGCTGGAAACACCATATATTTT.

This clone appeared a single time. The junction shows a germline mismatch at one end, possibly a read error. The genes are TRBV19 and TRBJ2-5, with 10 bases that match TRBD1. The CDR3 is 15 residues long. Germline V gene lookup returns CDR1 LNHDA and CDR2 SQIVND (reference sequence). The CDR3 DNA reads TGTGCCGGTAGTATCAGGGACAGGGGACAAGAGACCCAGTACTTC. Protein product: CAGSIRDRGQETQYF.

The chain uses TRBV10-1 and TRBJ2-1; 7 bases line up with TRBD1. CDR3 length equals 15 residues. The V and J ends lost 2 bases and 5 bases, in that order; junction bases with no gene match: 6. The germline gives CDR1 WNHNN, CDR2 SYGVQD (reference sequence). DNA of the CDR3: TGCGCCAGCAGTGAGAACAGGGGCCCAAACAATGAGCAGTTCTTC. It translates to CASSENRGPNNEQFF.

In this sample, this clone turned up a few times. The chain uses TRBV7-9 and TRBJ2-1, with 8 bases matching TRBD1. The CDR3 is made up of 14 amino acids. Trimming cost V 4 bases and J 7 bases; bases outside gene matches: 6. Germline V lookup: CDR1 SEHNR, CDR2 FQNEAQ (reference sequence). CDR3: CASSSRTGLNEQFF. The CDR3 coding sequence is TGTGCCAGCAGCTCCCGGACAGGGCTGAATGAGCAGTTCTTC. Drawing the rest from reference TRBV7-9 and TRBJ2-1, the complete variable domain is DTGVSQNPRHKITKRGQNVTFRCDPISEHNRLYWYRQTLGQGPEFLTYFQNEAQLEKSRLLSDRFSAERPKGSFSTLEIQRTEQGDSAMYLCASSSRTGLNEQFFGPGTRLTVL.

This clone came up once. V usage is TRBV4-1 and J usage is TRBJ2-6, with no clear D. Germline lookup yields CDR1 MGHRA and CDR2 YSYEKL. This CDR3 is built from 16 residues. The ends were cut back, 4 bases at V and 0 bases at J, with 10 bases in the middle. CDR3 in amino acids: CASSRASLSGANVLTF. The CDR3 DNA reads TGCGCCAGCAGCCGGGCGTCTCTCTCTGGGGCCAACGTCCTGACTTTC.

V gene TRBV29-1 combines with J gene TRBJ1-1, with 7 bases lining up with TRBD1. Germline V gene sequence: CDR1 SQVTM, CDR2 ANQGSEA. V dropped 6 bases and J dropped 4; count of bases not matched to a gene: 2. The CDR3 has 11 amino acids. The CDR3 spells CSVRQGTEAFF. The CDR3, as DNA: TGCAGCGTCCGACAGGGCACTGAAGCTTTCTTT.

The CDR3 is CASTGISSYEQYF. The CDR3 region has the DNA TGTGCCAGCACAGGTATTAGCTCCTACGAGCAGTACTTC. V and J are TRBV10-3 and TRBJ2-7; a weak D match, TRBD1 (5 bases). V lost 10 bases to trimming and J lost 0 bases, with 13 bases between them. Germline loops: CDR1 ENHRY, CDR2 SYGVKD. The CDR3 extends over 13 amino acids.

This chain joins TRBV9 and TRBJ2-1; tentatively, D is TRBD1 (6 bases). The CDR3 loop spans 15 amino acids. CDR1 and CDR2 from the germline V gene are SGDLS and YYNGEE. V was cut by 8 bases and J by 6 bases, with 21 bases left in between. CDR3 in DNA: TGTGCCAGTTCATTAGGTGGGAACAGGGCCAATGAGCAGTTCTTC. Its protein is CASSLGGNRANEQFF.

DNA of the CDR3: TGTGCCAGCAGTGGGGACATGTCGACAGCTTTCTTT. It yields the protein CASSGDMSTAFF. The V gene is TRBV12-3 or TRBV12-4, the J gene TRBJ1-1; the D gene is possibly TRBD1 (6 bases). This CDR3 has 12 residues. Between the trimmed V and J ends, which lost 5 bases and 10 bases, there was a span of 14 bases.

This chain uses TRBV18 with TRBJ1-4; TRBD1 matches 7 bases. The CDR3 is made up of 15 amino acids. The V and J ends lost 3 bases and 10 bases, in that order; junction bases with no gene match: 11. The germline gives CDR1 KGHSH, CDR2 LQKENI. Here the CDR3 DNA reads TGTGCCAGCTCACCGCCGACAGGGAGAAATATAAAACTGTTTTTT. Its protein product is CASSPPTGRNIKLFF.

The chain combines TRBV21-1 with TRBJ1-1. TRBV21-1 is a listed pseudogene. This CDR3 is built from 15 residues. The CDR3, as DNA: TGTGCCAGCAGCGCCTGCCCGGGGGAGAACACTGAAGCTTTCTTT. Residues: CASSACPGENTEAFF.